This T cell receptor beta chain comes out of a study of monozygotic twins with inflammatory bowel disease. Study-wide points: Distinct T cell subtypes could not be told apart.

Nested PCRs of approximately 17 and 9 cycles, two in total, were run on TCRalpha and TCRbeta cDNA. TCRdb derives one entry per CDR3 protein from the 5' RACE reads, leaving out DNA. This listing includes 95,000 to 110,000 distinct CDR3 sequences. As to this clonotype: Its antigen is still unknown.

This CDR3 has 14 amino acids. Germline V CDR1 and CDR2: SQVTM, ANQGSEA. This TCR was sampled from a human donor with ulcerative colitis or Crohn's disease, or a healthy co-twin of an affected twin (not recorded which). The specimen was blood. The J gene is TRBJ1-5, the V gene TRBV29-1; as DNA is missing, the TRBD1 call by TCRdb cannot be tested. The CDR3 protein is CSATGTEGNQPQHF.